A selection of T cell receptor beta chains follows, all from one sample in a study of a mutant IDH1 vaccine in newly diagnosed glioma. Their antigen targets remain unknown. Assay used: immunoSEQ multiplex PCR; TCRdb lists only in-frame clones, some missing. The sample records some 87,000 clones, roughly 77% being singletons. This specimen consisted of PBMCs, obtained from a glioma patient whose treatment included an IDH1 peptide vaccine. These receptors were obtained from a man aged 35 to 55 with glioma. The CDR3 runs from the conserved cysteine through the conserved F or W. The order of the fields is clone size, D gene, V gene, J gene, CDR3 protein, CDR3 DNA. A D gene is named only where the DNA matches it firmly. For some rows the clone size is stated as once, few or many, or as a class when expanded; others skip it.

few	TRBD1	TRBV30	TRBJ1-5	CAWELQGARSNQPQHF	TGTGCCTGGGAGCTACAGGGGGCGCGGAGCAATCAGCCCCAGCATTTT
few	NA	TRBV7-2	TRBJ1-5	CASSYGGHSNQPQHF	TGTGCCAGCAGCTATGGGGGACATAGCAATCAGCCCCAGCATTTT
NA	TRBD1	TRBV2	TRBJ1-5	CASTLDRGNQPQHF	TGTGCCAGCACCCTAGACAGGGGGAATCAGCCCCAGCATTTT
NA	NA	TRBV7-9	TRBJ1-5	CASSSTEAQPQHF	TGTGCCAGCAGCTCGACAGAAGCTCAGCCCCAGCATTTT
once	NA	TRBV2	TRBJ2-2	CASSRRRSNTGELFF	TGTGCCAGCAGCCGCAGACGCTCCAACACCGGGGAGCTGTTTTTT
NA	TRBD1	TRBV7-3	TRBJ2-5	CASSRGLQETQYF	TGTGCCAGCAGCAGGGGGCTCCAAGAGACCCAGTACTTC
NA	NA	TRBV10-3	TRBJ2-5	CATWVGPRGPGDQETQYF	TGTGCCACCTGGGTAGGACCACGCGGCCCAGGGGACCAAGAGACCCAGTACTTC
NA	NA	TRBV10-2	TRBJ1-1	CASTGTTYEAFF	TGCGCCAGCACGGGGACGACCTATGAAGCTTTCTTT
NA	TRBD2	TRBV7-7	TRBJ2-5	CASSLGGIETQYF	TGTGCTAGCAGCTTGGGGGGGATAGAGACCCAGTACTTC
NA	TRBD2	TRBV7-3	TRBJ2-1	CASSMTSGDYNEQFF	TGTGCCAGCAGCATGACTAGCGGAGACTACAATGAGCAGTTCTTC
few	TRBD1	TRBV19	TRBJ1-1	CASSINPGTGIAEAFF	TGTGCCAGTAGTATCAACCCCGGGACAGGGATCGCTGAAGCTTTCTTT
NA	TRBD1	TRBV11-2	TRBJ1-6	CASSLGGTGLSSPLHF	TGTGCCAGCAGCTTAGGGGGGACAGGGCTGAGTTCACCCCTCCACTTT
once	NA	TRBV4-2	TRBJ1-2	CASSSVWGNYGYTF	TGTGCCAGCAGTTCCGTGTGGGGGAACTATGGCTACACCTTC
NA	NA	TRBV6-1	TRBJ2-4	CASSDDLRAVNIQYF	TGTGCCAGCAGTGATGATTTGAGGGCTGTGAACATTCAGTACTTC
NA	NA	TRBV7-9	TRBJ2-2	CASSVGAQLRELFF	TGTGCCAGCAGCGTGGGGGCCCAACTAAGAGAGCTGTTTTTT
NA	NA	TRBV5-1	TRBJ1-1	CASSFGWGGVTEAFF	TGCGCCAGCAGCTTTGGTTGGGGGGGCGTCACTGAAGCTTTCTTT
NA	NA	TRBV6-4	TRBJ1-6	CASSVGINSPLHF	TGTGCCAGCAGCGTCGGGATTAATTCACCCCTCCACTTT
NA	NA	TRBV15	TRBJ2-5	CATSRGQQETQYF	TGTGCCACCAGCAGAGGGCAGCAAGAGACCCAGTACTTC
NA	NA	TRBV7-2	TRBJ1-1	CASSLSPGSDTEAFF	TGTGCCAGCAGCTTATCCCCGGGAAGTGACACTGAAGCTTTCTTT
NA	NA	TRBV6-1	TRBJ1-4	CASSAGTANEKLFF	TGTGCCAGCAGTGCCGGGACGGCAAATGAAAAACTGTTTTTT
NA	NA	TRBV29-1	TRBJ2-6	CSVEDLRVSGANVLTF	TGCAGCGTTGAAGATCTTCGGGTCTCTGGGGCCAACGTCCTGACTTTC
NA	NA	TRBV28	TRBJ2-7	CASSFRGQVSEQYF	TGTGCCAGCAGTTTTAGAGGGCAGGTGAGCGAGCAGTACTTC
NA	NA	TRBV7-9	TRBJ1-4	CASSFQGGNEKLFF	TGTGCCAGCAGCTTCCAAGGGGGAAATGAAAAACTGTTTTTT
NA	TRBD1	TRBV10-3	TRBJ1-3	CAISGGTASGNTIYF	TGTGCCATCAGTGGGGGGACAGCCTCTGGAAACACCATATATTTT
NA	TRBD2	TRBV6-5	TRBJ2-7	CASIAGRALSYEQYF	TGTGCCAGCATCGCAGGGAGGGCCCTATCCTACGAGCAGTACTTC
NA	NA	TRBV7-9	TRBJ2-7	CASSGPGSGGTSSYEQYF	TGTGCCAGCAGCGGCCCGGGTAGTGGAGGGACCTCGTCCTACGAGCAGTACTTC
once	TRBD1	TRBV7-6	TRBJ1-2	CASSLYAGDRPYGYTF	TGTGCCAGCAGCTTATACGCCGGGGACAGACCTTATGGCTACACCTTC
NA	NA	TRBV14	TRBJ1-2	CASSQLGHRLGYGYTF	TGTGCCAGCAGCCAATTAGGACATCGGTTGGGGTATGGCTACACCTTC
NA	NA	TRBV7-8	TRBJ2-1	CASSLGPANDNEQFF	TGTGCCAGCAGCTTAGGGCCGGCAAATGACAATGAGCAGTTCTTC
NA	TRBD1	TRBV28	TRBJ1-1	CASSFFWDRGKNTEAFF	TGTGCCAGCAGTTTCTTCTGGGACAGGGGAAAGAACACTGAAGCTTTCTTT
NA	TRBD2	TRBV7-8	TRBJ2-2	CASSPGLAGGRFMGNTGELFF	TGTGCCAGCAGCCCGGGACTAGCGGGGGGGCGGTTCATGGGAAACACCGGGGAGCTGTTTTTT
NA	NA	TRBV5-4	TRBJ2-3	CASTPGQDTDTQYF	TGTGCCAGCACCCCAGGGCAGGACACAGATACGCAGTATTTT
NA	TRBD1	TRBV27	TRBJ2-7	CASSFQTGGEQYF	TGTGCCAGCAGTTTCCAGACAGGGGGCGAGCAGTACTTC
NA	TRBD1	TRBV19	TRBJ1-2	CASTKTGSGYTF	TGTGCCAGTACCAAGACAGGGAGCGGCTACACCTTC
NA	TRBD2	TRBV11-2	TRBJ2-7	CASSWGLALSYEQYF	TGTGCCAGCAGCTGGGGACTAGCGCTCTCCTACGAGCAGTACTTC
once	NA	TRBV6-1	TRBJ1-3	CASSEGHGSGNTIYF	TGTGCCAGCAGTGAAGGACACGGCTCTGGAAACACCATATATTTT
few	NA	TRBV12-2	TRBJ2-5	CASRFLLKETQYF	TGTGCAAGTCGCTTTTTATTAAAGGAGACCCAGTACTTC
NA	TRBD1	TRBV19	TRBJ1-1	CASSKTGPRNTEAFF	TGTGCCAGTAGTAAGACAGGGCCTCGGAACACTGAAGCTTTCTTT
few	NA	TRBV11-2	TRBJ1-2	CASTLGGPTNYGYTF	TGTGCCAGCACCCTAGGGGGGCCGACGAACTATGGCTACACCTTC
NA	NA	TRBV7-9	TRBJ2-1	CASSPLSGKGDEQFF	TGTGCCAGCAGCCCACTCTCCGGGAAAGGGGATGAGCAGTTCTTC
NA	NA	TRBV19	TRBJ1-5	CASSLAGPDGPQHF	TGTGCCAGTAGTTTAGCCGGGCCCGACGGGCCCCAGCATTTT
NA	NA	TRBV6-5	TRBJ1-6	CASRNLESPLHF	TGTGCCAGTCGAAACCTAGAATCACCCCTCCACTTT
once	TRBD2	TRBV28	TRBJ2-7	CASSGWLAGGYEQYF	TGTGCCAGCAGTGGGTGGCTAGCGGGAGGCTACGAGCAGTACTTC
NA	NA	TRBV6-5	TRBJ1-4	CASSWTATNEKLFF	TGTGCCAGCAGTTGGACAGCAACTAATGAAAAACTGTTTTTT
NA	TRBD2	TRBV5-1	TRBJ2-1	CASSLAPTSGRASGYNEQFF	TGCGCCAGCAGCTTGGCCCCCACTAGCGGGAGGGCCTCCGGCTACAATGAGCAGTTCTTC
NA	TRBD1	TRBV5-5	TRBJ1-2	CASSSGTGGANGYTF	TGTGCCAGCAGCTCCGGGACAGGGGGCGCAAATGGCTACACCTTC
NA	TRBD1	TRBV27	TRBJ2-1	CASSSIRTGGFYNEQFF	TGTGCCAGCAGTTCCATACGCACAGGGGGCTTCTACAATGAGCAGTTCTTC
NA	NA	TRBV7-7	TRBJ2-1	CASSLRPTGEQFF	TGTGCTAGCAGCTTAAGGCCCACTGGTGAGCAGTTCTTC
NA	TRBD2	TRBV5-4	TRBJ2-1	CASSLSQLAGPSSYNEQFF	TGTGCCAGCAGCTTGTCTCAACTAGCGGGCCCCAGCTCCTACAATGAGCAGTTCTTC
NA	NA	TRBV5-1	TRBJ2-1	CASRGSGSPYNEQFF	TGCGCCAGCAGAGGGAGCGGGTCCCCATACAATGAGCAGTTCTTC
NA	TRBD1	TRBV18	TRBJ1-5	CASSPTGQGNNQPQHF	TGTGCCAGCTCACCAACGGGACAGGGAAACAATCAGCCCCAGCATTTT